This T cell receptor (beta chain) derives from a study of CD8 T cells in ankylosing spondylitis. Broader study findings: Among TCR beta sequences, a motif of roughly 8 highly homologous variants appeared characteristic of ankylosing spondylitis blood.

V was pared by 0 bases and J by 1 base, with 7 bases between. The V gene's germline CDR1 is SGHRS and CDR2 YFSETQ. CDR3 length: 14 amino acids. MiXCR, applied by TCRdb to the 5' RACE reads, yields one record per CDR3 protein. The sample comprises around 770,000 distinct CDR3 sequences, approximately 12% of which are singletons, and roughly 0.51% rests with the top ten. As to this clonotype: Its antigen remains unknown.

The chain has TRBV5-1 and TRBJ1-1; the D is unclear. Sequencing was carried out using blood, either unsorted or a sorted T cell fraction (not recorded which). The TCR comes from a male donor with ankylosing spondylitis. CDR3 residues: CASSLVVENTEAFF. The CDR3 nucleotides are TGCGCCAGCAGCTTGGTTGTCGAGAACACTGAAGCTTTCTTT.